This T cell receptor beta chain was documented in a study of T cells after yellow fever vaccination (dated by TCRdb to between 2018 and 2021). With regard to the full study: The SMART-Seq v4 Ultra Low Input RNA kit was used to prepare libraries from fractions with low cell numbers. To follow T-cell clones before and after primary and booster YFV17D yellow fever vaccination, bulk TCR alpha and beta repertoires were sequenced over time. Two healthy male donors, one aged 18 to 30 and one aged 30 to 39 years, were included in the cohort. Blood samples were taken at several timepoints before and after primary and secondary immunization, and bulk PBMC replicates and cell subsets were isolated. Overall results and qualifications from the work: Most clones expanded after primary vaccination (almost 97% of CD4 and approximately 86% of CD8) were re-detected after the booster, suggesting that broad memory maintenance occurred. Because the study included only a couple of donors, the extent to which the findings can be generalized is limited. Compared with the primary T-cell response, the secondary T-cell response was faster but weaker, reaching its peak on day 5 rather than on day 15. A small fraction of clonotypes appeared in both the CD4 and CD8 compartments, likely as a result of convergent recombination. Computational filtering was needed because FACS-sorted repertoires could contain abundant contaminating clonotypes from the bulk population.

The CDR3 starts with the cysteine, ends with the phenylalanine, and has 12 residues. The only DNA kept is the CDR3, 36 bases in frame from the first base. CDR1 and CDR2 (WNHNN, SYGVQD) derive from the germline V gene (reference sequence). Clipping removes 5 bases from V and 10 bases from J, with 4 as the unmatched junction base count. For sequencing, an Illumina NovaSeq 6000 was employed. TCR cDNA was synthesized by 5'RACE template switching, through which a universal primer site and unique molecular identifiers were introduced. Priming of cDNA synthesis was performed from both the TCR alpha and TCR beta constant segments. Library amplification involved two PCR steps, and the second step added sample barcodes and sequencing adapters. Sequencing of the libraries was done on either Illumina HiSeq 2500 (2x100 bp) or NovaSeq (2x150 bp). Per the original workflow: Demultiplexing of reads and collapsing into UMI consensus sequences were performed with MIGEC, and V(D)J alignment was carried out with MiXCR. Using edgeR on replicate PBMC samples, clonotypes were called vaccine-responding if FDR was below 0.01 and the log2 fold change was above 5 up to day 15. Each bulk clonotype was labeled CD4 or CD8 based on which sequenced repertoire, CD4 or CD8, contained the clonotype at higher abundance. TCRdb trimmed the raw reads at Q25, called clones with MiXCR and kept productive beta chains. Rows merge per CDR3 protein into single entries with the most common DNA and genes. For this entry, the V and J calls and clone size follow TCRdb and not the study's own pipeline. This sample is represented by some 350,000 distinct CDR3 sequences; around 4.1% of them were singletons. Clones ranked in the top ten supply roughly 26% of the sample.

Many counts were recorded for this clonotype. Which antigen it targets is not known. There are no base qualities to consult, and no much larger clone falls within one base. This sample's treatment or condition label indicates: live attenuated yellow fever vaccine strain. At each blood-draw timepoint, two biological replicates of bulk PBMCs were obtained. A standard Ficoll-Paque protocol was used to isolate PBMCs from peripheral blood. TriZol was used to extract RNA from bulk PBMCs, from CD4 and CD8 fractions, and from dextramer-positive and dextramer-negative fractions. The rearrangement combines TRBV10-1 with TRBJ2-3, and 9 junction bases match TRBD2. This clonotype originated in a man between 18 and 29 years old who received the YFV17D yellow fever vaccine. The sample here was PBMCs, taken 5 days after the yellow fever booster vaccination. The CDR3: CASSPSGEAQYF. The sequenced DNA is TGCGCCAGCAGTCCTAGCGGGGAGGCGCAGTATTTT.